Sequencing of this TCR beta chain was carried out in a study of early T cells in non-severe SARS-CoV-2 infection. The sample holds a few counts of this clonotype. The CDR3 has 13 residues. Germline CDR1 and CDR2: SGHDN and FVKESK. V was pared by 5 bases and J by 4 bases, with 10 bases between. TCRdb reprocessed the 5' RACE reads via MiXCR and lists one record per CDR3 protein. The sample shows fewer than 35,000 distinct CDR3 sequences, 5% to 6% of them seen only once. The sample taken for sequencing was whole blood. This chain uses TRBV14 with TRBJ2-3, with a weak D call TRBD1 (6 bases). This receptor was identified in an adult who was a healthcare worker with PCR-confirmed SARS-CoV-2 infection or an uninfected control (not recorded which). CDR3 residues: CASSVNRADTQYF. The CDR3 DNA reads TGTGCCAGCAGCGTGAACAGGGCAGATACGCAGTATTTT.